This T cell receptor (beta chain) was captured in a study of blood T cell repertoires in COVID-19. Participants were aged roughly 18 to 89 years from approximately 25 US areas. Clinical history as reported by participants underpinned cohort assignment. Libraries were prepared by immunoSEQ multiplex PCR; TCRdb keeps only in-frame clonotypes and omits some of them. This table holds about 250,000 clones, about nine tenths found once. Per germline, CDR1 SNHLY and CDR2 FYNNEI. Trimming stripped 4 bases from V and 9 bases from J, with 10 bases between. The CDR3 sequence is 12 residues long. The specimen sequenced was PBMCs or T cells enriched from blood (not recorded which). The source is a woman aged 25 to 45 with acute COVID-19. The rearrangement joins TRBV2 to TRBJ2-1; D is unclear. CDR3 sequence reads: CASSASGIEQFF. In DNA, the CDR3 is TGTGCCAGCAGTGCCTCGGGTATTGAGCAGTTCTTC.